This T cell receptor beta chain came from a study of PD-1 blockade in classical Hodgkin lymphoma. Study outcomes and limitations: Sources of repertoire differences remain undefined, possibly disease activity or prior therapy. It was reported that newly diagnosed patients had less baseline TCR diversity than healthy donors.

Deletions cut 5 bases from V and 0 bases from J, with 15 bases between. The germline V gene has CDR1 WSHSY and CDR2 SAAADI. The CDR3 is 16 amino acids. This clone was detected once. Its target is unknown. This sample's time point: newly diagnosed, previously untreated cHL patient sample. Magnetic negative selection of thawed PBMCs was the method by which CD4+ T cells were purified. TCRdb keeps only in-frame clones here, not all; method: immunoSEQ multiplex PCR. The data hold 20,000 to 25,000 clones, with 91% observed a single time. This clonotype originated in a human donor with classical Hodgkin lymphoma. The chain uses TRBV10-2 and TRBJ2-3, with D unclear. Sequencing was done on a sample of CD4+ T cells from blood. The CDR3 DNA is TGCGCCAGCAGTCTCCGGCTGGGCTCTAGCACAGATACGCAGTATTTT. The encoded protein is CASSLRLGSSTDTQYF.